The sequence of this T cell receptor beta chain was determined in a study of identifying expanded T cells in peripheral blood. Germline CDR1 reads MNHNS; CDR2 reads SASEGT. The CDR3 runs 14 residues. Trimming removed 7 bases at V and 0 bases at J, with 12 bases between. The method was immunoSEQ multiplex PCR; TCRdb's version includes in-frame clones alone and lacks a portion of them. The sample contains roughly 100,000 clones, around 88% of which appear only once. Source material: blood. This chain uses TRBV6-1 with TRBJ1-1; D not resolved. The clonotype was recovered from a person aged 18 to 69 in good health. CDR3 amino acids: CASKRWRMNTEAFF. The CDR3, as DNA: TGTGCCAGCAAGCGGTGGCGGATGAACACTGAAGCTTTCTTT.